Below, 8 T cell receptor beta chains from the same sample are listed, as sequenced in a study of CD8 T cells in ankylosing spondylitis. General study findings and limits: Seemingly distinctive of ankylosing spondylitis blood was a TCR beta motif formed by eight highly homologous variants.

These TCRs are of unknown antigen specificity. TCRdb re-called the 5' RACE reads through MiXCR, storing one row per CDR3 protein. The profile shows just under 550,000 distinct CDR3 sequences, roughly 13% of them singletons. Sequencing was performed on blood, either unsorted or a sorted T cell fraction (not recorded which). The receptors shown here come from a male donor with ankylosing spondylitis.

Only a few counts were recorded for this clonotype. This chain joins TRBV7-6 and TRBJ2-1; weak D call: TRBD2 (5 bases). The germline CDR1 and CDR2 sequences are SGHVS and FNYEAQ. V lost 5 bases and J lost 9, with 23 bases in between. The CDR3 runs to 16 residues. The chain's CDR3 is CASSTVSAAAAGEQFF. The DNA of the CDR3 is TGTGCCAGCAGCACAGTTAGCGCCGCGGCTGCGGGTGAGCAGTTCTTC.

A few counts support this clonotype. The rearrangement uses TRBV20-1 and TRBJ1-2; D call uncertain. This CDR3 region has 11 residues. CDR1 DFQATT and CDR2 SNEGSKA come from the germline V gene (reference sequence). For the CDR3, the DNA is TGCAGCCAGGATCCGTCTTATGGCTACACCTTC. Protein sequence: CSQDPSYGYTF.

The rearrangement links TRBV3-1 to TRBJ2-1; 7 positions match TRBD2. The germline CDR1 and CDR2 sequences are LGHDT and YNNKEL (reference sequence). J lost 6 bases, V lost 0 bases, and 5 bases had no gene match. CDR3 length: 15 amino acids. CDR3 coding DNA: TGTGCCAGCAGCCAAGATCTTGGACTAGGCAATGAGCAGTTCTTC. Translating it yields CASSQDLGLGNEQFF.

This clonotype was seen a few times. One junction end does not reproduce the germline sequence, and a read error may be involved. The chain is built from TRBV12-3 or TRBV12-4 and TRBJ2-7, with 13 bases matching TRBD2. The CDR3 spans 12 residues. In DNA, the CDR3 is TGTGCCAGCAGCCACGGACTAGCGGGAGACATCTTC. Encoded protein: CASSHGLAGDIF.

This clonotype was recorded a few times. The chain employs TRBV29-1 and TRBJ1-3; D might be TRBD1 (6 bases). This CDR3 spans 13 amino acids. Germline CDR1 is SQVTM and CDR2 is ANQGSEA. V lost 4 bases and J 1 base, leaving 8 bases between the germline ends. The chain's CDR3 is CSVARGSGNTIYF. The DNA of the CDR3 is TGCAGCGTTGCGAGGGGGTCTGGAAACACCATATATTTT.

The CDR3 spells CASSYSSGGLRFNEQFF. CDR3 in DNA: TGTGCCAGCAGTTACTCGTCAGGGGGTCTTAGGTTCAATGAGCAGTTCTTC. V is TRBV6-7 and J is TRBJ2-1; the match to TRBD1 covers 7 bases. TRBV6-7 falls under the ORF class, with uncertain function. With V trimmed by 0 bases and J by 6 bases, 11 bases remained unmatched. There are 17 residues in the CDR3.

This clonotype was seen a handful of times. The chain recombines TRBV20-1 with TRBJ1-1, with D possibly matching TRBD1 (5 bases). There are 14 residues in the CDR3. Trimming pared 0 bases from V and 0 bases from J, leaving 8 bases between. CDR1 DFQATT and CDR2 SNEGSKA come from the germline V gene (reference sequence). The CDR3 loop reads CSARDSRVNTEAFF. The CDR3 DNA is TGCAGTGCTAGAGATTCCAGGGTGAACACTGAAGCTTTCTTT.

This clonotype came up many times. The rearrangement links TRBV2 to TRBJ1-6; D is ambiguous. With 6 bases removed from V and 15 bases from J, the gap between germline ends came to 18 bases. Per germline, CDR1 SNHLY and CDR2 FYNNEI. CDR3 length: 13 amino acids. CDR3 region: CASSSETDPDLHF. Written as DNA, the CDR3 is TGTGCCAGCAGCTCCGAAACAGATCCAGACCTCCACTTT.